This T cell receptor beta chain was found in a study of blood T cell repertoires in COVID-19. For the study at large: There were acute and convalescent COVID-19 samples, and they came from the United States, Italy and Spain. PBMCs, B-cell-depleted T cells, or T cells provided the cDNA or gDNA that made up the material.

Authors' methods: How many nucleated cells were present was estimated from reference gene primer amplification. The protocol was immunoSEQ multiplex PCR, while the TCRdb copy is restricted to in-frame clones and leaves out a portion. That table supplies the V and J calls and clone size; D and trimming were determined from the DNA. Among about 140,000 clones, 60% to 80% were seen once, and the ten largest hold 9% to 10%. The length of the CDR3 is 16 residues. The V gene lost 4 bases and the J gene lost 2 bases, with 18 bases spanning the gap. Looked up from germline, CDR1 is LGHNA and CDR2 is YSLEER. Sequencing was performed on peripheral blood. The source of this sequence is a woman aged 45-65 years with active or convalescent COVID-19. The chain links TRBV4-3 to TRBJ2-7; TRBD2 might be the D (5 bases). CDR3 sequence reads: CASSPVKGATPYEQYF. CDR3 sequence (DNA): TGCGCCAGCAGCCCAGTAAAGGGAGCCACCCCCTACGAGCAGTACTTC.